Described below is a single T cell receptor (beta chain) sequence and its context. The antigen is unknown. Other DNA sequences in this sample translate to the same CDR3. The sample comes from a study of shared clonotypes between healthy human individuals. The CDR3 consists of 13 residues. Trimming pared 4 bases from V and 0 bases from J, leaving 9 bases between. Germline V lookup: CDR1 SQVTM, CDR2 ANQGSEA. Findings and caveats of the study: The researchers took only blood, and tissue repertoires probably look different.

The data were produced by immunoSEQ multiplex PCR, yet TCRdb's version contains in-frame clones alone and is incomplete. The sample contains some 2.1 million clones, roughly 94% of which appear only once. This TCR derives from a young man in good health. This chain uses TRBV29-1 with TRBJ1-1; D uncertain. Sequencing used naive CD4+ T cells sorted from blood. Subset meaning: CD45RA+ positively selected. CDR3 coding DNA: TGCAGCGTTGTCCGGCCGATGAACACTGAAGCTTTCTTT. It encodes CSVVRPMNTEAFF.